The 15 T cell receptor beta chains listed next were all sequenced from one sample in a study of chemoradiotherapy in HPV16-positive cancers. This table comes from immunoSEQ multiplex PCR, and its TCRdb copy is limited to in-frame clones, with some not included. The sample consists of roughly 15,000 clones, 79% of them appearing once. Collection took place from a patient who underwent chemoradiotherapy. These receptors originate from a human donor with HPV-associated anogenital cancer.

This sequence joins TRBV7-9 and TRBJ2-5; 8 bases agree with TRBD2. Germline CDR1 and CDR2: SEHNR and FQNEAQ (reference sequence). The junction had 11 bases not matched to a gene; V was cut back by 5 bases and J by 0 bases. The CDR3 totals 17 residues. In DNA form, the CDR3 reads TGTGCCAGCAGCCGGTGGAGCGGGGGAGCTTACCAAGAGACCCAGTACTTC. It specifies CASSRWSGGAYQETQYF.

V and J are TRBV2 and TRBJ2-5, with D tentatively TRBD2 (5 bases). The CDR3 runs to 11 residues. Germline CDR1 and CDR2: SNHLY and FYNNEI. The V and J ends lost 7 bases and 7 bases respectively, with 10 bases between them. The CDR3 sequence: CASKKRGTQYF. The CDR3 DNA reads TGTGCCAGCAAAAAACGGGGGACCCAGTACTTC.

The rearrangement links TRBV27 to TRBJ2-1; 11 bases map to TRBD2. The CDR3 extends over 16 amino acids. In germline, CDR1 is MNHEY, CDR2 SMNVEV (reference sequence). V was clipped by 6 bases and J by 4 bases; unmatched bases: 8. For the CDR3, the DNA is TGTGCCAGCAGCCTAGGGCTAGCGGGGGGATACAATGAGCAGTTCTTC. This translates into CASSLGLAGGYNEQFF.

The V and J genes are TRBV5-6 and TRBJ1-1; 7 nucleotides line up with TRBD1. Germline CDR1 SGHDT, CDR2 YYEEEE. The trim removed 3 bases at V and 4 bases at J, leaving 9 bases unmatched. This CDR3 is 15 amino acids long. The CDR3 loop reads CASSSPLQGFTEAFF. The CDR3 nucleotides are TGTGCCAGCAGCTCCCCACTACAGGGGTTCACTGAAGCTTTCTTT.

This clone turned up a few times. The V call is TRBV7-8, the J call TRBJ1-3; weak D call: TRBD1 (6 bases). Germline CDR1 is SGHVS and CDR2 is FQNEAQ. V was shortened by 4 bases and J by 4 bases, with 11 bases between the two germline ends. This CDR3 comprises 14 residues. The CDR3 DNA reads TGTGCCAGCAGCTCCCGGACAGAAGGAAACACCATATATTTT. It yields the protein CASSSRTEGNTIYF.

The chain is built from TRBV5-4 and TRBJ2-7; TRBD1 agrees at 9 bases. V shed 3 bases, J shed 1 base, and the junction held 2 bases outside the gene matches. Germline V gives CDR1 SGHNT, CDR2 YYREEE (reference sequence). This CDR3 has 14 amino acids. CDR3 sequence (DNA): TGTGCCAGCAGCTGGACAGGGGTGTCCTACGAGCAGTACTTC. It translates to CASSWTGVSYEQYF.

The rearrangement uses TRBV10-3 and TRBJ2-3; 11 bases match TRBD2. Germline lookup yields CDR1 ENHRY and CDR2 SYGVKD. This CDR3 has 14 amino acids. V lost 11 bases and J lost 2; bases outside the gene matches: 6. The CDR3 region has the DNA TGTGCCGTACTACTAGCGGGGGACACAGATACGCAGTATTTT. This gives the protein CAVLLAGDTDTQYF.

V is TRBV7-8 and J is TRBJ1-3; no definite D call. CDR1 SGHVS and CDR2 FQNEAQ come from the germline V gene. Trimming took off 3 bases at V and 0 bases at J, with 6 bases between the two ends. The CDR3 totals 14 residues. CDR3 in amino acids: CASSFFSSGNTIYF. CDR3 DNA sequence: TGTGCCAGCAGCTTTTTCAGCTCTGGAAACACCATATATTTT.

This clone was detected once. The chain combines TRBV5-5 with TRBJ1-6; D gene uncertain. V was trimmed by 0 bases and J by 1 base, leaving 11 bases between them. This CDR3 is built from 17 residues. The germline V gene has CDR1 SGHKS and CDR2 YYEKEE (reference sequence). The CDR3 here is CASSLGQRGSYNSPLHF. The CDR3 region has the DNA TGTGCCAGCAGCTTGGGGCAACGGGGTTCCTATAATTCACCCCTCCACTTT.

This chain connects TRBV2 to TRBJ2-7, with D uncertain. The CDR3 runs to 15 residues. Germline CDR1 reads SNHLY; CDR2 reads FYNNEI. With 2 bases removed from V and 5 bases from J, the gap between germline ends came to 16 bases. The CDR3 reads CASSELVRPSHEQYF. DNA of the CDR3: TGTGCCAGCAGTGAATTAGTGAGGCCGTCGCACGAGCAGTACTTC.

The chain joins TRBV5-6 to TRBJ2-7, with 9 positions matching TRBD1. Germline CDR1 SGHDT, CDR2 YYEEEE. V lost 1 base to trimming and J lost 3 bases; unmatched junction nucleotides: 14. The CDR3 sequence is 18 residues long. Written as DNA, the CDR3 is TGTGCCAGCAGCTTGTGGGGACAGGGACTTCTTCTTCTCTACGAGCAGTACTTC. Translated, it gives CASSLWGQGLLLLYEQYF.

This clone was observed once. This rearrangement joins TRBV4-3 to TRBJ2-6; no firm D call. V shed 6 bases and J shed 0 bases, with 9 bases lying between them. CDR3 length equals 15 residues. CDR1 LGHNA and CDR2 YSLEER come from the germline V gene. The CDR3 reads CASSLLGSGANVLTF. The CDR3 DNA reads TGCGCCAGCAGTCTACTCGGCTCTGGGGCCAACGTCCTGACTTTC.

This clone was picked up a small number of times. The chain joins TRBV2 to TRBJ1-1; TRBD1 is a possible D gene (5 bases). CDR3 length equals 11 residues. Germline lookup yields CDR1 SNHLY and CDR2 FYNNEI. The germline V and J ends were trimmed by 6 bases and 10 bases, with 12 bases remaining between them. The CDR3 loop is CASRLGGAAFF. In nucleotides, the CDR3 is TGTGCCAGCAGACTGGGAGGGGCAGCTTTCTTT.

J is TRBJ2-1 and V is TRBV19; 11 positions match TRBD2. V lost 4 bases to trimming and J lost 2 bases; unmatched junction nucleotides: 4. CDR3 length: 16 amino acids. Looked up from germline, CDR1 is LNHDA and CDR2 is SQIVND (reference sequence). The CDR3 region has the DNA TGTGCCAGTAGTACCTTACTAGCGGGGGCCTACAATGAGCAGTTCTTC. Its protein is CASSTLLAGAYNEQFF.

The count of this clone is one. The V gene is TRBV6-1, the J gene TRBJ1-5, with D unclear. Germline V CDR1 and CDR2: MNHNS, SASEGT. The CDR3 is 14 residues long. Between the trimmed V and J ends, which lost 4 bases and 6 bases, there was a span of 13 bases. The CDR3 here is CASSVSGGLQPQHF. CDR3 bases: TGTGCCAGCAGTGTAAGTGGAGGGCTTCAGCCCCAGCATTTT.